This T cell receptor (beta chain) was captured in a study of blood T cell repertoires in COVID-19. J was trimmed by 4 bases and V by 5 bases; bases with no gene match: 11. There are 16 residues in the CDR3. The germline CDR1 and CDR2 sequences are SGHAT and FQDESV (reference sequence). Sequenced by immunoSEQ multiplex PCR; TCRdb stores in-frame clones only, minus some. The data contain about 100,000 clones, 70% to 90% of them singletons. The origin of this receptor is a man aged 40-49 years with active or convalescent COVID-19. Sequencing used peripheral blood. The chain uses TRBV11-1 and TRBJ2-5, with TRBD2 matching 9 bases. CDR3 in DNA: TGTGCCAGCAGCCCTGGGCTGAGCGGGGGGAGAGAGACCCAGTACTTC. It specifies CASSPGLSGGRETQYF.